These T cell receptor beta chains were read from a single sample in a study of blood T cell repertoires in COVID-19. Profiling relied on immunoSEQ multiplex PCR, and the TCRdb table lists in-frame clones only, not all of them. The profile shows more than 300,000 clones, around 91% of them singletons. Source material: peripheral blood. All receptors come from a woman between 35 and 50 years old with COVID-19, enrolled during active disease. Both conserved end residues are part of each CDR3. Fields, in order: CDR3 protein, CDR3 DNA, V gene, clone size, J gene, D gene. D genes are given only for firm matches. Clone size is stated in some rows and not others, as once, few, many or a class when expanded.

CDR3aa: CASSIPIHTGELFF; CDR3nt: TGTGCCAGTAGTATCCCCATTCACACCGGGGAGCTGTTTTTT; v_gene: TRBV19; abundance: NA; j_gene: TRBJ2-2; d_gene: NA
CDR3aa: CASSSWTGGLSGYTF; CDR3nt: TGTGCCAGCAGCTCTTGGACAGGGGGCCTCTCTGGCTACACCTTC; v_gene: TRBV7-2; abundance: NA; j_gene: TRBJ1-2; d_gene: TRBD1
CDR3aa: CASSLGQGRNQPQHF; CDR3nt: TGTGCCAGCAGCCTTGGACAGGGGCGGAATCAGCCCCAGCATTTT; v_gene: TRBV14; abundance: NA; j_gene: TRBJ1-5; d_gene: TRBD1
CDR3aa: CASSSPGPTYEQYF; CDR3nt: TGCGCCAGCAGCTCCCCGGGTCCGACCTACGAGCAGTACTTC; v_gene: TRBV5-1; abundance: once; j_gene: TRBJ2-7; d_gene: NA
CDR3aa: CASSELGAGQQGEAFF; CDR3nt: TGTGCCAGTAGTGAACTAGGAGCAGGACAGCAGGGGGAAGCTTTCTTT; v_gene: TRBV19; abundance: NA; j_gene: TRBJ1-1; d_gene: NA
CDR3aa: CASSLTTGGTDTQYF; CDR3nt: TGTGCCAGCAGTTTAACCACAGGGGGAACAGATACGCAGTATTTT; v_gene: TRBV27; abundance: NA; j_gene: TRBJ2-3; d_gene: TRBD1
CDR3aa: CASSAEGVSGNTIYF; CDR3nt: TGTGCCAGCAGCGCAGAGGGGGTTTCTGGAAACACCATATATTTT; v_gene: TRBV7-8; abundance: NA; j_gene: TRBJ1-3; d_gene: NA
CDR3aa: CASSPGETQYF; CDR3nt: TGTGCCAGCAGTCCCGGGGAGACCCAGTACTTC; v_gene: TRBV12-3/TRBV12-4; abundance: NA; j_gene: TRBJ2-5; d_gene: NA
CDR3aa: CASSILTGLNLMNTEAFF; CDR3nt: TGTGCCAGCAGCATCCTGACAGGACTCAACCTAATGAACACTGAAGCTTTCTTT; v_gene: TRBV7-9; abundance: NA; j_gene: TRBJ1-1; d_gene: NA
CDR3aa: CASSQDRGGNNQPQHF; CDR3nt: TGTGCCAGCAGCCAAGATCGGGGAGGGAACAATCAGCCCCAGCATTTT; v_gene: TRBV4-2; abundance: NA; j_gene: TRBJ1-5; d_gene: NA
CDR3aa: CSVPGQGGRDTQYF; CDR3nt: TGCAGCGTTCCTGGACAGGGAGGACGAGATACGCAGTATTTT; v_gene: TRBV29-1; abundance: NA; j_gene: TRBJ2-3; d_gene: TRBD1
CDR3aa: CASSPGGGNTGNTIYF; CDR3nt: TGTGCCAGCAGCCCAGGGGGCGGCAACACTGGAAACACCATATATTTT; v_gene: TRBV28; abundance: NA; j_gene: TRBJ1-3; d_gene: TRBD1
CDR3aa: CASSVPGLASSNEQFF; CDR3nt: TGCGCCAGCAGCGTTCCGGGACTGGCGTCCAGCAATGAGCAGTTCTTC; v_gene: TRBV5-1; abundance: once; j_gene: TRBJ2-1; d_gene: NA
CDR3aa: CASTPTGGGYEQYF; CDR3nt: TGTGCCAGCACCCCGACAGGGGGCGGGTACGAGCAGTACTTC; v_gene: TRBV6-5; abundance: NA; j_gene: TRBJ2-7; d_gene: TRBD1
CDR3aa: CASSYAGSYEQYF; CDR3nt: TGTGCCAGCAGTTATGCAGGGTCCTACGAGCAGTACTTC; v_gene: TRBV6-2/TRBV6-3; abundance: NA; j_gene: TRBJ2-7; d_gene: NA
CDR3aa: CASNPRLRVGTDTQYF; CDR3nt: TGTGCCAGCAACCCTCGGCTGCGGGTGGGGACAGATACGCAGTATTTT; v_gene: TRBV6-2/TRBV6-3; abundance: NA; j_gene: TRBJ2-3; d_gene: NA
CDR3aa: CASSSQGAGNTIYF; CDR3nt: TGTGCCAGCAGCTCACAGGGGGCTGGAAACACCATATATTTT; v_gene: TRBV7-8; abundance: NA; j_gene: TRBJ1-3; d_gene: TRBD1
CDR3aa: CASGASGGQAESYGYTF; CDR3nt: TGTGCTAGTGGTGCCTCCGGCGGGCAGGCTGAATCCTATGGCTACACCTTC; v_gene: TRBV12-5; abundance: NA; j_gene: TRBJ1-2; d_gene: NA
CDR3aa: CASRTGDFMNTEAFF; CDR3nt: TGTGCCAGCAGGACAGGGGATTTCATGAACACTGAAGCTTTCTTT; v_gene: TRBV28; abundance: NA; j_gene: TRBJ1-1; d_gene: TRBD1
CDR3aa: CASTLTGPESDTQYF; CDR3nt: TGCGCCAGCACTCTGACAGGACCCGAGTCAGATACGCAGTATTTT; v_gene: TRBV5-1; abundance: NA; j_gene: TRBJ2-3; d_gene: NA
CDR3aa: CASSKGQLRSYNEQFF; CDR3nt: TGCGCCAGCAGCAAGGGACAGCTACGCTCCTACAATGAGCAGTTCTTC; v_gene: TRBV5-1; abundance: NA; j_gene: TRBJ2-1; d_gene: TRBD1
CDR3aa: CASSNGVGSYEQYF; CDR3nt: TGTGCCAGCAGTAACGGGGTGGGGAGCTACGAGCAGTACTTC; v_gene: TRBV28; abundance: NA; j_gene: TRBJ2-7; d_gene: NA
CDR3aa: CATSRGAGVANEKLFF; CDR3nt: TGTGCCACCAGCAGGGGCGCGGGTGTGGCTAATGAAAAACTGTTTTTT; v_gene: TRBV15; abundance: NA; j_gene: TRBJ1-4; d_gene: NA
CDR3aa: CASSYWDRGSEQYF; CDR3nt: TGTGCCAGCAGTTACTGGGACAGGGGATCCGAGCAGTACTTC; v_gene: TRBV6-5; abundance: NA; j_gene: TRBJ2-7; d_gene: TRBD1
CDR3aa: CASSFGQPGNSPLHF; CDR3nt: TGTGCCAGCAGTTTCGGACAGCCCGGGAATTCACCCCTCCACTTT; v_gene: TRBV27; abundance: NA; j_gene: TRBJ1-6; d_gene: NA
CDR3aa: CASSQDLGQGRNSNQPQHF; CDR3nt: TGCGCCAGCAGCCAAGATCTCGGACAGGGCAGGAATAGCAATCAGCCCCAGCATTTT; v_gene: TRBV4-3; abundance: NA; j_gene: TRBJ1-5; d_gene: TRBD1
CDR3aa: CASSSGEDGEKLFF; CDR3nt: TGTGCCAGCAGCTCCGGGGAGGACGGTGAAAAACTGTTTTTT; v_gene: TRBV7-8; abundance: NA; j_gene: TRBJ1-4; d_gene: NA
CDR3aa: CASSKRAGRTEAFF; CDR3nt: TGTGCCAGCAGCAAGCGGGCAGGGAGGACTGAAGCTTTCTTT; v_gene: TRBV2; abundance: NA; j_gene: TRBJ1-1; d_gene: NA
CDR3aa: CASRIFDGGPGTGELFF; CDR3nt: TGTGCCAGCCGTATATTCGACGGGGGGCCGGGGACCGGGGAGCTGTTTTTT; v_gene: TRBV28; abundance: NA; j_gene: TRBJ2-2; d_gene: NA
CDR3aa: CASSPRGGYTF; CDR3nt: TGTGCCAGCAGCCCCAGGGGTGGCTACACCTTC; v_gene: TRBV11-2; abundance: NA; j_gene: TRBJ1-2; d_gene: NA
CDR3aa: CASSLEGSGGRGYTF; CDR3nt: TGTGCCAGCAGCTTAGAAGGTTCAGGGGGCAGGGGCTACACCTTC; v_gene: TRBV7-9; abundance: NA; j_gene: TRBJ1-2; d_gene: TRBD1
CDR3aa: CASGALISGNTIYF; CDR3nt: TGTGCCAGCGGGGCACTCATCTCTGGAAACACCATATATTTT; v_gene: TRBV6-5; abundance: NA; j_gene: TRBJ1-3; d_gene: NA
CDR3aa: CASSFRQSSYNSPLHF; CDR3nt: TGTGCCAGCAGCTTCCGACAGAGCTCCTATAATTCACCCCTCCACTTT; v_gene: TRBV7-2; abundance: NA; j_gene: TRBJ1-6; d_gene: NA
CDR3aa: CASSSQGARYTEAFF; CDR3nt: TGTGCCAGCAGTTCTCAGGGGGCTAGATACACTGAAGCTTTCTTT; v_gene: TRBV28; abundance: NA; j_gene: TRBJ1-1; d_gene: TRBD1
CDR3aa: CASSLTVGGYTF; CDR3nt: TGTGCCAGCAGCTTGACAGTTGGGGGCTACACCTTC; v_gene: TRBV5-6; abundance: NA; j_gene: TRBJ1-2; d_gene: NA
CDR3aa: CSAGGGGETQYF; CDR3nt: TGCAGCGCCGGGGGGGGTGGCGAGACCCAGTACTTC; v_gene: TRBV29-1; abundance: NA; j_gene: TRBJ2-5; d_gene: TRBD2
CDR3aa: CATSRGGDGTF; CDR3nt: TGTGCCACCAGCAGAGGGGGGGATGGGACCTTC; v_gene: TRBV15; abundance: NA; j_gene: TRBJ1-2; d_gene: NA
CDR3aa: CASSAGQWSSSETQYF; CDR3nt: TGTGCCAGCAGCGCCGGACAGTGGTCCTCTTCGGAGACCCAGTACTTC; v_gene: TRBV9; abundance: NA; j_gene: TRBJ2-5; d_gene: NA
CDR3aa: CASRLQGASHYGYTF; CDR3nt: TGTGCCAGCAGGCTACAGGGGGCGTCACACTATGGCTACACCTTC; v_gene: TRBV3-1/TRBV3-2; abundance: NA; j_gene: TRBJ1-2; d_gene: TRBD1
CDR3aa: CASSIDHRGSNQPQHF; CDR3nt: TGTGCCAGTAGTATCGACCACAGGGGGAGCAATCAGCCCCAGCATTTT; v_gene: TRBV19; abundance: NA; j_gene: TRBJ1-5; d_gene: TRBD1
CDR3aa: CASSSGSVAYEQYF; CDR3nt: TGTGCCAGCAGCAGCGGGAGTGTAGCCTACGAGCAGTACTTC; v_gene: TRBV27; abundance: NA; j_gene: TRBJ2-7; d_gene: TRBD2
CDR3aa: CASSFFEGGTDTQYF; CDR3nt: TGTGCCAGCAGTTTTTTTGAGGGGGGGACAGATACGCAGTATTTT; v_gene: TRBV28; abundance: NA; j_gene: TRBJ2-3; d_gene: NA
CDR3aa: CASSLSTPEVAGNTIYF; CDR3nt: TGTGCCAGCAGTTTATCGACCCCGGAGGTTGCTGGAAACACCATATATTTT; v_gene: TRBV27; abundance: NA; j_gene: TRBJ1-3; d_gene: NA
CDR3aa: CASSRDRTMNTEAFF; CDR3nt: TGTGCCAGCAGCCGGGACAGAACCATGAACACTGAAGCTTTCTTT; v_gene: TRBV2; abundance: NA; j_gene: TRBJ1-1; d_gene: TRBD1